This is a list of T cell receptor beta chains from one sample in a study of T-cell memory formation after mild COVID-19. TCRdb fed the 5' RACE reads into MiXCR, producing one record per CDR3 protein. The sample lists 350,000 to 400,000 distinct CDR3 sequences, 20% to 25% occurring once. The sequenced sample was PBMCs or a T cell subset sorted from them (not recorded which). Source of these receptors: an adult woman who had mild COVID-19 (a few samples of this study predate the infection). Cell type and time point are not known. The CDR3 runs from the conserved cysteine through the conserved F or W. D genes are given only for firm matches. Rows may omit the clone size; those that give it use once, few, many or a size class.

clone_size: few
j_call: TRBJ2-1
v_call: TRBV4-3
d_call: .
cdr3_nt: TGCGCCAGCAGCCAAGATCTCGGGACACAGCAGTTCTTC
cdr3_aa: CASSQDLGTQQFF

clone_size: many
j_call: TRBJ1-1
v_call: TRBV7-8
d_call: .
cdr3_nt: TGTGCCAGCAGCCCGAGACAGGCCCTTGGGGCTTTCTTT
cdr3_aa: CASSPRQALGAFF

clone_size: few
j_call: TRBJ2-1
v_call: TRBV15
d_call: .
cdr3_nt: TGTGCCACCACGTCGGATGGAGGGGATAACAATGAGCAGTTCTTC
cdr3_aa: CATTSDGGDNNEQFF

clone_size: many
j_call: TRBJ1-6
v_call: TRBV5-1
d_call: .
cdr3_nt: TGCGCCAGCAGCTCGAACGGGGGCATTAATTCACCCCTCCACTTT
cdr3_aa: CASSSNGGINSPLHF

clone_size: .
j_call: TRBJ1-6
v_call: TRBV25-1
d_call: .
cdr3_nt: TGTGCCAGCAGGGGTGATCGTCCAAATTCACCCCTCCACTTT
cdr3_aa: CASRGDRPNSPLHF

clone_size: few
j_call: TRBJ1-2
v_call: TRBV2
d_call: .
cdr3_nt: TGTGCCAGCACCTCGGGCTATGGCTACACCTTC
cdr3_aa: CASTSGYGYTF

clone_size: few
j_call: TRBJ2-3
v_call: TRBV5-1
d_call: TRBD2
cdr3_nt: TGCGCCAGCAGCTTGCGGATAGCGGGGGCTAGCGGAGATACGCAGTATTTT
cdr3_aa: CASSLRIAGASGDTQYF

clone_size: .
j_call: TRBJ2-4
v_call: TRBV24-1
d_call: .
cdr3_nt: TGTGCCACCAGTGATCCCACAGGGCCCAAAAACATTCAGTACTTC
cdr3_aa: CATSDPTGPKNIQYF

clone_size: few
j_call: TRBJ2-5
v_call: TRBV12-3/TRBV12-4
d_call: TRBD2
cdr3_nt: TGTGCCAGCACCCCCGGGGGGGAGACCCAGTACTTC
cdr3_aa: CASTPGGETQYF

clone_size: .
j_call: TRBJ2-2
v_call: TRBV5-1
d_call: TRBD1
cdr3_nt: TGCGCCAGCAGCTTGACAGGGGGCTATACCGGGGAGCTGTTTTTT
cdr3_aa: CASSLTGGYTGELFF

clone_size: many
j_call: TRBJ1-5
v_call: TRBV2
d_call: TRBD1
cdr3_nt: TGTGCCAGCAGTGTAGACAGGGTAGTATACCAGCCCCAGCATTTT
cdr3_aa: CASSVDRVVYQPQHF

clone_size: few
j_call: TRBJ2-1
v_call: TRBV6-2/TRBV6-3
d_call: TRBD2
cdr3_nt: TGTGCCAGCAGTTACGGCGGGAGGGACCCCTACAATGAGCAGTTCTTC
cdr3_aa: CASSYGGRDPYNEQFF

clone_size: few
j_call: TRBJ2-5
v_call: TRBV5-1
d_call: TRBD2
cdr3_nt: TGCGCCAGCAAGCCTAGCGGGACCCAAGAGACCCAGTACTTC
cdr3_aa: CASKPSGTQETQYF